This T cell receptor beta chain appears in the sequencing data of a study of shared clonotypes between healthy human individuals. TCRdb keeps only in-frame clones here, not all; method: immunoSEQ multiplex PCR. The data show about 530,000 clones, around 96% seen once. Trimming left V 7 bases short and J 3 bases short, with 10 bases between. The V gene's germline CDR1 is LNHDA and CDR2 SQIVND (reference sequence). The CDR3 extends over 13 amino acids. This clone appeared once. The receptor was isolated from a woman aged 25 to 39 in good health. Sequencing input: naive CD4+ T cells sorted from blood. Subset described: CD45RA+ positively selected. The V gene is TRBV19, the J gene TRBJ1-3; D is unresolved. The CDR3 DNA is TGTGCCAGTACCAGCCCCTATGGAAACACCATATATTTT. It is translated as CASTSPYGNTIYF.